A selection of T cell receptor beta chains follows, all from one sample in a study of shared clonotypes between healthy human individuals. Assay used: immunoSEQ multiplex PCR; TCRdb lists only in-frame clones, some missing. The sample records roughly 640,000 clones, over 65% being singletons. Sequenced sample: memory CD4+ T cells sorted from blood. The receptor source for this set is a woman aged 25 to 45 in good health. Both conserved end residues are trimmed from each CDR3.

j_gene,v_gene,CDR3aa
TRBJ2-5,TRBV19,ASSVTSGETQY
TRBJ2-7,TRBV11-2,ASSSPLGSGSSYEQY
TRBJ2-5,TRBV5-1,ASSLGVEVETQY
TRBJ2-7,TRBV7-8,ASSPTGNAYEQY
TRBJ2-7,TRBV27,ASSPLDRVYEQY
TRBJ2-7,TRBV19,ASSPVAGGSSYEQY
TRBJ1-5,TRBV5-5,ASSAGTGTNQPQH
TRBJ2-7,TRBV25-1,ASNPEGNSYEQY
TRBJ2-5,TRBV10-3,AISQGSETQY
TRBJ2-7,TRBV11-2,ASRKRVERRGVYEQY
TRBJ2-2,TRBV7-6,ASSLVYGSGELF
TRBJ1-1,TRBV28,ASSDRLASKGF
TRBJ1-4,TRBV27,ASRPLGQADEKLF
TRBJ1-1,TRBV4-1,ASSQDPRTGLNTEAF
TRBJ2-5,TRBV28,ASGVTGSKETQY
TRBJ2-3,TRBV2,ASSESSSEINTQY
TRBJ1-3,TRBV5-1,ASSPRGDRSGNTIY
TRBJ2-3,TRBV7-3,ASSLIGSGRYSDTQY
TRBJ2-1,TRBV5-1,ASSREVPYNEQF
TRBJ2-7,TRBV29-1,SVVAGQGRYEQY
TRBJ1-1,TRBV2,ASKKRQEINTEAF
TRBJ2-7,TRBV21-1,ARPGLAGGPD
TRBJ1-5,TRBV2,ASTVRRISPQH
TRBJ1-1,TRBV28,ASSLRTRLMNTEAF
TRBJ2-7,TRBV20-1,SAGGTYEQY
TRBJ2-7,TRBV4-2,ASSQDQGSYEQY
TRBJ1-1,TRBV19,ASSIEGMIRTEAF
TRBJ2-1,TRBV28,ASSLGTSGRLYNEQF
TRBJ2-1,TRBV27,ASSFGLAALNEQF
TRBJ2-3,TRBV9,ASSPGLAGGSTDTQY
TRBJ1-3,TRBV7-2,ASSLAQASGNTIY
TRBJ1-5,TRBV5-1,ASSLGGLNQPQH
TRBJ2-7,TRBV5-1,ASSLAGGPHEQY
TRBJ2-7,TRBV7-3,ASSQTSGSYEQY
TRBJ2-3,TRBV4-1,ASSQDRGPAVTDTQY
TRBJ1-1,TRBV6-5,ASSYEGSTEAF
.,TRBV30,ASTRNDSYEQY
TRBJ1-4,TRBV7-9,ASSLDGRPEKLF
TRBJ2-7,TRBV18,ASSPRIAEGYEQY
TRBJ2-7,TRBV5-1,ASSPGTGGNEQY
TRBJ1-2,TRBV15,ATSRDLRGYT
TRBJ1-5,TRBV19,ASTPGGGPSNQPQH
TRBJ2-7,TRBV10-3,ATGGLAGGHEQY
TRBJ2-1,TRBV5-4,ASSTGTSGTYNEQF
TRBJ2-7,TRBV7-2,ASSLGARGPSYEQY
TRBJ1-5,TRBV28,ASSPQTPYSNQPQH
TRBJ2-1,TRBV4-2,ASSLQGSNEQF
TRBJ2-7,TRBV7-6,ASSLMSSGTGTTEQY
TRBJ1-2,TRBV6-1,ASSEAAGIYGYT
TRBJ2-1,TRBV7-9,ASSLAGGTSGIPGNEQF
TRBJ2-7,TRBV4-1,ASSQERDGPYEQY
TRBJ2-2,TRBV19,ASSILSSGGNTGELF
TRBJ1-1,TRBV28,ASRWGLNTEAF